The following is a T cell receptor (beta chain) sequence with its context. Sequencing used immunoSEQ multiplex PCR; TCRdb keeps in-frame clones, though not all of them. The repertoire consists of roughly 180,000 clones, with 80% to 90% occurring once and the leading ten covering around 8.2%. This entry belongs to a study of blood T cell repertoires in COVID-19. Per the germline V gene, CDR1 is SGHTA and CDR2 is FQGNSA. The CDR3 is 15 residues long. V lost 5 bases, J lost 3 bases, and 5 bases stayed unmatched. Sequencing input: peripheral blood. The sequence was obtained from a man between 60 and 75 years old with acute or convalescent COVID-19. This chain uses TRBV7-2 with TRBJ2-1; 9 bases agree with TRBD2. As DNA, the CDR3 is TGTGCCAGCAGCCCGACTAGCGGATTCTACAATGAGCAGTTCTTC. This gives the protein CASSPTSGFYNEQFF.